These 25 T cell receptor beta chains originate from one sample sequenced in a study of T cell repertoires in cytomegalovirus infection. TCRdb fed the reads into MiXCR, producing one record per CDR3 protein. The sample consists of roughly 230,000 distinct CDR3 sequences, approximately 15% of them appearing once. Sequenced material: CD8+ T cells from PBMCs. These receptors were collected from a human donor in good health (CMV status not recorded). Some clones in this sample may be carry-over from other donors' samples.

Details on this clonotype: A much larger clone lies a single base off, so this may be a read error. V usage is TRBV9 and J usage is TRBJ2-3; tentative D call: TRBD2 (6 bases). Per the germline V gene, CDR1 is SGDLS and CDR2 is YYNGEE. The CDR3 has 15 amino acids. CDR3 residues: CASSLPGEGTDSQYF. In DNA form, the CDR3 reads TGTGCCAGCAGCTTACCGGGAGAGGGAACAGATTCGCAGTATTTT.

This clonotype was seen more than once but under ten times. The chain carries TRBV16 and TRBJ1-2, with TRBD1 as a possible D gene (5 bases). V was clipped by 0 bases and J by 8 bases, with 10 bases between them. CDR1 KGHSY and CDR2 FQNENV come from the germline V gene. The CDR3 is 13 residues long. The CDR3 protein is CASSQSEGAGYTF. The CDR3 nucleotides read TGTGCCAGCAGCCAATCAGAAGGGGCCGGCTACACCTTC.

This clonotype was observed a handful of times. The V call is TRBV7-6, the J call TRBJ2-1, with 11 bases aligning to TRBD1. Germline V gene data show CDR1 as SGHVS and CDR2 as FNYEAQ. V was clipped by 4 bases and J by 6 bases; unmatched bases: 11. This CDR3 comprises 17 residues. The CDR3 bases are TGTGCCAGCAGCTCCGGGGCCGGGACAGGGGGTTTCAATGAGCAGTTCTTC. Amino acids: CASSSGAGTGGFNEQFF.

J is TRBJ2-3 and V is TRBV6-1; 8 nucleotides agree with TRBD1. Trimming cost V 0 bases and J 3 bases; bases outside gene matches: 11. The CDR3 totals 18 residues. The germline V gene has CDR1 MNHNS and CDR2 SASEGT. CDR3: CASSEASQGAWLTDTQYF. As DNA, the CDR3 is TGTGCCAGCAGTGAAGCATCTCAGGGGGCCTGGTTGACAGATACGCAGTATTTT.

This chain joins TRBV20-1 and TRBJ2-7, with 8 bases lining up with TRBD1. The CDR3 is 15 amino acids. Germline V lookup: CDR1 DFQATT, CDR2 SNEGSKA (reference sequence). J was trimmed by 5 bases and V by 1 base; bases with no gene match: 10. This chain's CDR3 is CSARGRGDRGNEQYF. DNA of the CDR3: TGCAGTGCTAGAGGGAGAGGTGACAGGGGAAACGAGCAGTACTTC.

This clonotype was detected ten times or more. This sequence joins TRBV7-8 and TRBJ1-1; D possibly corresponds to TRBD1 (5 bases). The germline V gene has CDR1 SGHVS and CDR2 FQNEAQ. Trimming pared 4 bases from V and 1 base from J, leaving 13 bases between. The CDR3 runs to 15 residues. The CDR3 nucleotides read TGTGCCAGCAGCTACACAGGACACCCGAACACTGAAGCTTTCTTT. This gives the protein CASSYTGHPNTEAFF. Full variable domain (remainder filled in from reference TRBV7-8 and TRBJ1-1): GAGVSQSPRYKVAKRGQDVALRCDPISGHVSLFWYQQALGQGPEFLTYFQNEAQLDKSGLPSDRFFAERPEGSVSTLKIQRTQQEDSAVYLCASSYTGHPNTEAFFGQGTRLTVV.

This clonotype was counted ten times or more. V usage is TRBV12-3 or TRBV12-4 and J usage is TRBJ2-3; maybe TRBD1 (7 bases). The CDR3 is 17 residues long. V gave up 5 bases and J gave up 3 bases, with 21 bases separating them. The CDR3, as DNA: TGTGCCAGCAGTACCCAGGGGGGCCGGGCAGGGACAGATACGCAGTATTTT. Protein product: CASSTQGGRAGTDTQYF.

In this sample, this clonotype turned up a few times. The rearrangement links TRBV29-1 to TRBJ2-3; the D call may be TRBD1 or TRBD2 (5 bases each). The CDR3 sequence is 16 residues long. Germline V gene data show CDR1 as SQVTM and CDR2 as ANQGSEA. Between the trimmed V and J ends, which lost 6 bases and 2 bases, there was a span of 21 bases. The CDR3, as DNA: TGCAGCGTCGGAAGGGGCCGGGATCGCCTCACAGATACGCAGTATTTT. This sequence encodes CSVGRGRDRLTDTQYF.

In this sample, this clonotype turned up a few times. J is TRBJ2-3 and V is TRBV29-1; D is ambiguous. This CDR3 has 16 amino acids. In germline, CDR1 is SQVTM, CDR2 ANQGSEA. With 5 bases removed from V and 0 bases from J, the gap between germline ends came to 18 bases. CDR3 coding DNA: TGCAGCGTTAGGAGTATTGGTACACCTAGCACAGATACGCAGTATTTT. As protein: CSVRSIGTPSTDTQYF.

This clonotype was recorded many times. The chain couples TRBV28 to TRBJ2-1, with 8 bases matching TRBD2. Trimming removed 6 bases from V and 4 bases from J; junction bases left unmatched: 8. The CDR3 has 15 residues. The germline gives CDR1 MDHEN, CDR2 SYDVKM. This chain's CDR3 is CASRDTSGNYNEQFF. In nucleotides, the CDR3 is TGTGCCAGCAGAGACACTAGCGGAAATTACAATGAGCAGTTCTTC.

The chain uses TRBV6-6 and TRBJ2-1, with 12 bases fitting TRBD1. The CDR3 totals 17 residues. Germline V gene data show CDR1 as MNHNY and CDR2 as SVGAGI (reference sequence). V was clipped by 7 bases and J by 0 bases; unmatched bases: 7. Here the CDR3 reads CASMGTGGPFSYNEQFF. The CDR3 DNA is TGTGCCAGCATGGGGACAGGGGGCCCCTTCTCCTACAATGAGCAGTTCTTC.

In its sample, this clonotype was seen many times. The rearrangement joins TRBV10-3 to TRBJ2-1; D call uncertain. There are 17 residues in the CDR3. V was pared by 1 base and J by 2 bases, with 15 bases between. Germline assignment: CDR1 ENHRY and CDR2 SYGVKD. The CDR3: CAISEYLGEQTYNEQFF. CDR3 DNA: TGTGCCATCAGTGAGTATTTGGGCGAACAGACCTACAATGAGCAGTTCTTC.

In this sample, this clonotype turned up a few times. The chain uses TRBV20-1 and TRBJ2-5; no clear D. The CDR3 runs 10 residues. Between the trimmed V and J ends, which lost 7 bases and 7 bases, there was a span of 10 bases. Per the germline V gene, CDR1 is DFQATT and CDR2 is SNEGSKA (reference sequence). Here the CDR3 reads CSVPRGTQYF. The CDR3 DNA reads as TGCAGTGTACCGAGAGGGACCCAGTACTTC.

This chain connects TRBV7-9 to TRBJ2-3; possibly TRBD1 or TRBD2 for D (6 bases each). CDR1 and CDR2 (germline): SEHNR, FQNEAQ (reference sequence). This CDR3 region has 16 residues. V was clipped by 5 bases and J by 4 bases, with 19 bases between them. CDR3 amino acids: CASSPPMGGLADTQYF. The CDR3 nucleotides are TGTGCCAGCAGCCCGCCCATGGGGGGCCTAGCAGATACGCAGTATTTT.

This clonotype was picked up a small number of times. The chain employs TRBV6-6 and TRBJ2-3, with TRBD2 matching over 8 bases. Germline CDR1 reads MNHNY; CDR2 reads SVGAGI (reference sequence). The CDR3 length is 14 residues. Germline trimming cut 10 bases from V and 0 bases from J; bases unmatched to any gene: 6. CDR3 coding DNA: TGTGCCACTACGGGGGGGGGTAGCACAGATACGCAGTATTTT. This codes for CATTGGGSTDTQYF.

This clonotype appeared many times. The V gene is TRBV7-2, the J gene TRBJ2-7, with 8 bases matching TRBD1. V shed 4 bases, J shed 0 bases, and the junction held 5 bases outside the gene matches. The CDR3 contains 15 residues. Per germline, CDR1 SGHTA and CDR2 FQGNSA. CDR3 nucleotides: TGTGCCAGCAGCTCCGCAGGGACAGGCTCCTACGAGCAGTACTTC. Translated: CASSSAGTGSYEQYF.

The chain links TRBV7-9 to TRBJ1-1; D is possibly TRBD1 (5 bases). Germline V gene lookup returns CDR1 SEHNR and CDR2 FQNEAQ (reference sequence). Trimming took 5 bases from V and 4 from J, leaving 14 bases between them. The length of the CDR3 is 14 residues. Here the CDR3 DNA reads TGTGCCAGCAGCCTCCAGGGTGGATCCACTGAAGCTTTCTTT. Its translation: CASSLQGGSTEAFF.

This clonotype appeared a single time. The J gene is TRBJ2-2, the V gene TRBV12-3 or TRBV12-4; 7 bases agree with TRBD1. CDR3 length equals 16 residues. V was pared by 6 bases and J by 6 bases, with 13 bases of the junction left unmatched. The CDR3 DNA reads TGTGCCAGCAGCCCGACAGGGCCCGCTGGGGCCGGGGAGCTGTTTTTT. This encodes CASSPTGPAGAGELFF.

This chain uses TRBV20-1 with TRBJ2-3; D is ambiguous. V lost 1 base and J 0 bases, leaving 11 bases between the germline ends. The CDR3 is 15 residues long. Germline loops: CDR1 DFQATT, CDR2 SNEGSKA (reference sequence). In DNA, the CDR3 is TGCAGTGCTAGAGGAAGGCAGGTTAGCACAGATACGCAGTATTTT. Translating gives CSARGRQVSTDTQYF.

The V call is TRBV20-1, the J call TRBJ2-5; D is possibly TRBD1 (6 bases). The CDR3 covers 14 residues. Germline CDR1 reads DFQATT; CDR2 reads SNEGSKA (reference sequence). The V end lost 6 bases, the J end lost 5 bases, and 19 bases lay between the germline ends. The CDR3 coding sequence is TGCAGTGCAGCCGGGACCCCAGGGGTGGAGACCCAGTACTTC. It translates to CSAAGTPGVETQYF.

The gene calls are TRBV6-4 and TRBJ2-5; tentatively, D is TRBD1 (6 bases). CDR3 size: 15 residues. Per the germline V gene, CDR1 is MRHNA and CDR2 is SNTAGT. V lost 5 bases and J 0 bases, leaving 13 bases between the germline ends. The chain's CDR3 is CASSYTSGDQETQYF. The CDR3 DNA reads as TGTGCCAGCAGTTATACATCAGGGGACCAAGAGACCCAGTACTTC.

This clonotype occurred many times. The chain has TRBV6-5 and TRBJ2-5; no reliable D call. Germline loops: CDR1 MNHEY, CDR2 SVGAGI. The CDR3 loop spans 13 amino acids. V gave up 6 bases and J gave up 0 bases, with 8 bases separating them. CDR3 amino acids: CASSLQYQETQYF. In nucleotides, the CDR3 is TGTGCCAGCAGCTTACAGTACCAAGAGACCCAGTACTTC.

This clonotype has ten or more counts. The gene calls are TRBV7-9 and TRBJ2-7, with TRBD2 as a possible D gene (6 bases). The germline CDR1 and CDR2 sequences are SEHNR and FQNEAQ (reference sequence). The CDR3 is 12 residues long. Trimming cost V 4 bases and J 4 bases, with 8 bases left between them. The DNA of the CDR3 is TGTGCCAGCAGCTGGGAGGCGTACGAGCAGTACTTC. Translated, it gives CASSWEAYEQYF.

Many counts were recorded for this clonotype. The rearrangement links TRBV7-9 to TRBJ2-7; a weak D match, TRBD2 (5 bases). This CDR3 is 15 amino acids long. V was trimmed by 5 bases and J by 0 bases, leaving 14 bases between them. Germline V gene data show CDR1 as SEHNR and CDR2 as FQNEAQ (reference sequence). The CDR3 nucleotides are TGTGCCAGCAGCCCTATAGCGAGAGCCTCCTACGAGCAGTACTTC. This gives the protein CASSPIARASYEQYF.

This clonotype was recorded many times. This rearrangement joins TRBV7-2 to TRBJ2-2; D is undetermined. The CDR3 sequence is 11 residues long. The V end was cut by 5 bases, the J end by 7 bases, with 5 bases between. Germline values: CDR1 SGHTA, CDR2 FQGNSA. The chain's CDR3 is CASSPSGELFF. The CDR3, as DNA: TGTGCCAGCAGCCCCAGCGGGGAGCTGTTTTTT.